The next 12 T cell receptor beta chains were all read from a single sample in a study of immune cell composition in non-small cell lung cancer. Assay used: immunoSEQ multiplex PCR; TCRdb lists only in-frame clones, some missing. This sample carries 2,000 to 3,000 clones, around 67% of them seen once, and the ten largest clones take roughly a sixth. The same sample was also used in a study of CD4 T cells in lung cancer.

Sequences were obtained from lung tumor tissue. The source is a human donor with non-small cell lung cancer.

The chain couples TRBV6-1 to TRBJ1-4; 8 bases are a match to TRBD1. Germline CDR1 MNHNS, CDR2 SASEGT. CDR3 length equals 15 residues. Losses at the gene ends were 2 bases for V and 8 bases for J; bases not matched to a gene: 7. In DNA, the CDR3 is TGTGCCAGCAGTGAACTGGGGACAGGCGGAGAAAAACTGTTTTTT. Translation: CASSELGTGGEKLFF.

The chain links TRBV5-6 to TRBJ2-3; 8 bases agree with TRBD1. J was trimmed by 5 bases and V by 6 bases; bases with no gene match: 5. CDR3 size: 13 residues. Germline V gene data show CDR1 as SGHDT and CDR2 as YYEEEE. CDR3 sequence: CASTAGGRDTQYF. DNA of the CDR3: TGTGCCAGCACGGCAGGGGGCAGAGATACGCAGTATTTT.

This chain links TRBV21-1 with TRBJ2-5; the D call TRBD2 from the table was never checked on the DNA. TRBV21-1 is marked as a pseudogene. The CDR3 has 15 residues. The chain's CDR3 is CASSKGTREEETQYF. As DNA, the CDR3 is TGTGCCAGCAGCAAGGGAACGAGGGAGGAGGAGACCCAGTACTTC.

The gene calls are TRBV10-2 and TRBJ1-2; 11 positions agree with TRBD1. Germline V gene lookup returns CDR1 WSHSY and CDR2 SAAADI. The trim removed 3 bases at V and 7 bases at J, leaving 13 bases unmatched. The CDR3 runs 17 residues. CDR3 in amino acids: CASSDLPVRTGGLGYTF. The CDR3, as DNA: TGCGCCAGCAGTGATTTGCCGGTACGGACAGGGGGCCTTGGCTACACCTTC.

The chain recombines TRBV18 with TRBJ2-7; 10 nucleotides agree with TRBD1. The germline V gene encodes CDR1 KGHSH and CDR2 LQKENI. V was pared by 3 bases and J by 1 base, with 3 bases of the junction left unmatched. The CDR3 is 15 residues long. The CDR3 bases are TGTGCCAGCTCACCCCCGGGACAGGGGTCCTACGAGCAGTACTTC. Translated: CASSPPGQGSYEQYF.

The chain recombines TRBV15 with TRBJ2-7; D might be TRBD1 (6 bases). This CDR3 is 15 amino acids long. V was clipped by 1 base and J by 6 bases, with 16 bases between them. Germline CDR1 LNHNV, CDR2 YYDKDF (reference sequence). The CDR3 loop is CATSRGGQTLGEQYV. CDR3 nucleotides: TGTGCCACCAGCAGAGGTGGACAGACGCTTGGCGAGCAGTACGTC.

The chain carries TRBV7-3 and TRBJ1-2; 9 nucleotides align to TRBD1. The germline V gene has CDR1 SGHTA and CDR2 FQGTGA. Germline trimming cut 5 bases from V and 6 bases from J; bases unmatched to any gene: 7. This CDR3 region has 14 residues. CDR3 in DNA: TGTGCCAGCAGCGCGGGACAGGGAGGGGATGGCTACACCTTC. Amino acid sequence: CASSAGQGGDGYTF.

V usage is TRBV5-1 and J usage is TRBJ1-1; D might be TRBD1 (5 bases). CDR1 SGHRS and CDR2 YFSETQ come from the germline V gene. This CDR3 is 17 amino acids long. Between the trimmed V and J ends, which lost 4 bases and 0 bases, there was a span of 19 bases. As DNA, the CDR3 is TGCGCCAGCAGCCTGGGGCCTCTCTCTAGCATGAACACTGAAGCTTTCTTT. Translating it yields CASSLGPLSSMNTEAFF.

Only a few counts were recorded for this clone. The rearrangement links TRBV19 to TRBJ1-5; D is undetermined. Germline V CDR1 and CDR2: LNHDA, SQIVND (reference sequence). V gave up 3 bases and J gave up 7 bases, with 13 bases separating them. This CDR3 region has 14 residues. CDR3 in amino acids: CASSILGPPQPQHF. CDR3 bases: TGTGCCAGTAGTATCCTGGGCCCGCCCCAGCCCCAGCATTTT.

In nucleotides, the CDR3 is TGTGCCAGCAGCCCGAACTCCGGGACAGGATTTAACTATGGCTACACCTTC. It codes for CASSPNSGTGFNYGYTF. The gene calls are TRBV9 and TRBJ1-2, with 8 bases aligning to TRBD1. The junction had 12 bases not matched to a gene; V was cut back by 4 bases and J by 1 base. Germline V gives CDR1 SGDLS, CDR2 YYNGEE. The CDR3 loop spans 17 amino acids.

The chain uses TRBV19 and TRBJ2-2, with a possible D match to TRBD2 (6 bases). Trimming left V 5 bases short and J 7 bases short, with 17 bases between. The V gene's germline CDR1 is LNHDA and CDR2 SQIVND (reference sequence). CDR3 length: 15 residues. CDR3 loop: CASSRRQRASGELFF. CDR3 coding DNA: TGTGCCAGTAGTCGCCGGCAGCGGGCAAGCGGGGAGCTGTTTTTT.

The chain is built from TRBV28 and TRBJ2-7; the match to TRBD1 covers 11 bases. With 4 bases clipped from V and 0 bases from J, the junction kept 5 bases outside the gene matches. The CDR3 spans 16 residues. Germline CDR1 reads MDHEN; CDR2 reads SYDVKM. CDR3 protein: CASSSGQGELSYEQYF. In DNA, the CDR3 is TGTGCCAGCAGTTCGGGACAGGGGGAACTCTCCTACGAGCAGTACTTC.